The clone carrying this T cell receptor (beta chain) was picked up many times. TCRdb used MiXCR to reprocess the 5' RACE reads, holding one entry per CDR3 protein. The profile shows some 69,000 distinct CDR3 sequences, 15% to 20% of them singletons. This entry is derived from a study of T cells of healthy individuals. CDR3 length: 19 amino acids. The J segment lost 0 bases and the V segment lost 5 bases, leaving 19 bases of the junction unmatched. CDR1 DFQATT and CDR2 SNEGSKA come from the germline V gene (reference sequence). The sequence was obtained from a human donor in good health. The V and J genes are TRBV20-1 and TRBJ2-3; 8 positions agree with TRBD2. CDR3 in DNA: TGCAGTGCTCGGCCGGCCAGCGGGAGTCCCGGTGCTAGCACAGATACGCAGTATTTT. The encoded protein is CSARPASGSPGASTDTQYF.